The 10 T cell receptor beta chains reported below all come from one sample, sequenced in a study of blood T cell repertoires in COVID-19 (dated by TCRdb to 2020 to 2022). The library was prepared using the immunoSEQ multiplex PCR assay. TCRdb stores this immuneACCESS table with in-frame sequences only. Part of the clones is absent; in the studies checked, under half of the shortfall reflects unresolved V genes, and no reason is known for the rest. Present in this sample are 95,000 to 100,000 clones, about 92% of which were seen just once. The ten largest clones take up approximately 5.4% of the sample. Material for sequencing was peripheral blood. These receptor sequences come from a man aged 50 to 59 with active COVID-19.

V usage is TRBV18 and J usage is TRBJ2-7, with 9 bases aligning to TRBD2. J lost 6 bases, V lost 2 bases, and 11 bases had no gene match. Germline V gene data show CDR1 as KGHSH and CDR2 as LQKENI. The CDR3 extends over 16 amino acids. CDR3 DNA: TGTGCCAGCTCACCAATGGTCTCGCGGGAGGGCGGCGAGCAGTACTTC. It encodes CASSPMVSREGGEQYF.

The chain combines TRBV19 with TRBJ2-2, with 8 bases identical to TRBD2. The CDR3 runs 14 residues. Germline V lookup: CDR1 LNHDA, CDR2 SQIVND (reference sequence). V gave up 3 bases and J gave up 4 bases; unmatched junction bases: 1. This CDR3 reads CASSITSGTGELFF. The CDR3 DNA sequence: TGTGCCAGTAGTATTACTAGCGGCACCGGGGAGCTGTTTTTT.

The J gene is TRBJ1-2, the V gene TRBV11-2; 11 nucleotides match TRBD1. The J segment lost 3 bases and the V segment lost 4 bases, leaving 7 bases of the junction unmatched. Germline V gives CDR1 SGHAT, CDR2 FQNNGV. CDR3 size: 16 residues. The CDR3 DNA sequence: TGTGCCAGCAGCTCGGCGGGGACAGGGGGTGACTATGGCTACACCTTC. Amino acid sequence: CASSSAGTGGDYGYTF.

J is TRBJ2-3 and V is TRBV18; weak D call: TRBD2 (8 bases). The CDR3 spans 17 residues. Trimming took off 6 bases at V and 1 base at J, with 20 bases between the two ends. In germline, CDR1 is KGHSH, CDR2 LQKENI. This chain's CDR3 is CASSKGASGFGTDTQYF. CDR3 in DNA: TGTGCCAGCTCTAAGGGGGCTAGCGGGTTCGGCACAGATACGCAGTATTTT.

This clone was seen just once. The chain uses TRBV19 and TRBJ2-7; possibly TRBD1 for D (6 bases). The ends were cut back, 3 bases at V and 2 bases at J, with 11 bases in the middle. Germline V gene data show CDR1 as LNHDA and CDR2 as SQIVND (reference sequence). This CDR3 comprises 14 residues. CDR3 bases: TGTGCCAGTAGTATGGAACAGGGCGCCTACGAGCAGTACTTC. This translates into CASSMEQGAYEQYF.

The chain employs TRBV6-5 and TRBJ2-1, with 11 bases that match TRBD2. This CDR3 comprises 15 residues. J lost 5 bases, V lost 2 bases, and 2 bases had no gene match. Germline CDR1 MNHEY, CDR2 SVGAGI. The CDR3 DNA sequence: TGTGCCAGCAGTTACCGGGGACTAGCGGACAATGAGCAGTTCTTC. It translates to CASSYRGLADNEQFF.

The genes are TRBV5-1 and TRBJ1-1; D call uncertain. Germline CDR1 SGHRS, CDR2 YFSETQ. This CDR3 is 13 amino acids long. The V and J ends lost 0 bases and 3 bases respectively, with 6 bases between them. The CDR3 here is CASSLEAYTEAFF. In DNA, the CDR3 is TGCGCCAGCAGCTTGGAAGCTTACACTGAAGCTTTCTTT.

The chain couples TRBV7-3 to TRBJ2-2; TRBD2 is a possible D gene (5 bases). Trimming took 0 bases from V and 2 from J, leaving 13 bases between them. CDR1 is SGHTA and CDR2 is FQGTGA in the germline V gene. CDR3 size: 17 residues. In DNA, the CDR3 is TGTGCCAGCAGCTTAACGCCTAGCAGTCGAAACACCGGGGAGCTGTTTTTT. It translates to CASSLTPSSRNTGELFF.

The V gene is TRBV15, the J gene TRBJ1-1; 7 positions agree with TRBD1. The CDR3 sequence is 13 residues long. CDR1 and CDR2 from the germline V gene are LNHNV and YYDKDF (reference sequence). Losses at the gene ends were 1 base for V and 11 bases for J; bases not matched to a gene: 7. The CDR3 coding sequence is TGTGCCACCAGCAGAGTCGGGACAGCCGAGGCTTTCTTT. Translation gives CATSRVGTAEAFF.

V gene TRBV15 combines with J gene TRBJ2-7; 9 bases are a match to TRBD2. Germline lookup yields CDR1 LNHNV and CDR2 YYDKDF (reference sequence). V gave up 1 base and J gave up 6 bases; unmatched junction bases: 10. The CDR3 extends over 16 amino acids. CDR3 sequence (DNA): TGTGCCACCAGCAGAGCGAGCGGGAGGAGTCCCGGCGAGCAGTACTTC. Residues: CATSRASGRSPGEQYF.